These 5 T cell receptor beta chains were sequenced from one sample in a study of Graves' ophthalmopathy and Graves' hyperthyroidism. Amplified TCR beta CDR3 regions were obtained using RNA transcripts as template. HTBI-primed RT-PCR formed the first round, and a multiplex PCR formed the second. Each CDR3 protein is one row after TCRdb ran MiXCR on the multiplex PCR reads. The sample has 560,000 or so distinct CDR3 sequences, roughly 40% seen once. Sequencing was carried out using peripheral blood or thyroid tissue (not recorded which). The receptors come from an adult man with Graves' hyperthyroidism.

This clonotype was detected many times. V gene TRBV20-1 combines with J gene TRBJ1-3; D not certain. The CDR3 runs 14 residues. V lost 1 base to trimming and J lost 2 bases, with 9 bases between them. Germline assignment: CDR1 DFQATT and CDR2 SNEGSKA (reference sequence). The DNA of the CDR3 is TGCAGTGCTAGAGGTGCAGGCGCTGGAAACACCATATATTTT. It encodes CSARGAGAGNTIYF.

The chain recombines TRBV19 with TRBJ2-7, with D possibly TRBD1 on 6 matching bases. There are 14 residues in the CDR3. The germline gives CDR1 LNHDA, CDR2 SQIVND (reference sequence). The ends were cut back, 3 bases at V and 3 bases at J, with 12 bases in the middle. CDR3 in amino acids: CASSMGQGYYEQYF. In DNA form, the CDR3 reads TGTGCCAGTAGTATGGGACAAGGATACTACGAGCAGTACTTC.

In its sample, this clonotype was seen many times. J is TRBJ2-6 and V is TRBV7-9; 9 bases align to TRBD1. J lost 0 bases, V lost 5 bases, and 8 bases had no gene match. CDR1 and CDR2 from the germline V gene are SEHNR and FQNEAQ (reference sequence). This CDR3 contains 18 residues. CDR3 residues: CASSRTGGAVSGANVLTF. The CDR3 bases are TGTGCCAGCAGCCGCACAGGGGGCGCCGTCTCTGGGGCCAACGTCCTGACTTTC.

This clonotype was counted many times. One end of the junction is discordant with germline, which a read error may explain. The J gene is TRBJ2-5, the V gene TRBV7-9; D is possibly TRBD1 (5 bases). CDR1 is SEHNR, CDR2 FQNEAQ, per germline (reference sequence). The CDR3 extends over 14 amino acids. CDR3 protein: CASSQAREQETQYF. The CDR3 coding sequence is TGCGCCAGCAGCCAAGCCAGGGAACAAGAGACCCAGTACTTC.

This clonotype was counted ten times or more. The rearrangement links TRBV14 to TRBJ1-6; D is unresolved. V was cut by 0 bases and J by 15 bases, with 18 bases left in between. CDR3 length: 15 amino acids. Germline loops: CDR1 SGHDN, CDR2 FVKESK. The CDR3 loop is CASSQEIVSLRGLHF. As DNA, the CDR3 is TGTGCCAGCAGCCAAGAGATCGTATCCCTCCGTGGCCTCCACTTT.